The 4 T cell receptor beta chains listed next were all sequenced from one sample in a study of long-term antiretroviral therapy in people with HIV. Version v3.0 of the immunoSEQ assay was performed at survey level. Using immunoSEQ multiplex PCR, the repertoire was profiled, and TCRdb retains in-frame clones only, with some absent. The sample lists 15,000 to 20,000 clones; around 79% were seen once. The source material was unsorted PBMCs, sampled at the start of antiretroviral therapy, before treatment. These receptors were obtained from a man aged 18 to 30 with HIV.

About this clone: This sample also contains other DNA sequences that code for the same CDR3. This chain uses TRBV5-1 with TRBJ2-7, with 11 bases that match TRBD1. The length of the CDR3 is 13 residues. Germline trimming cut 3 bases from V and 7 bases from J; bases unmatched to any gene: 3. Germline V gives CDR1 SGHRS, CDR2 YFSETQ. The CDR3 region has the DNA TGCGCCAGCAGCTCCGGGACAGGGGGAGAGCAGTACTTC. This gives the protein CASSSGTGGEQYF.

The chain has TRBV9 and TRBJ2-3; 8 nucleotides agree with TRBD2. Looked up from germline, CDR1 is SGDLS and CDR2 is YYNGEE. CDR3 length equals 16 residues. V shed 0 bases and J 2 bases; nucleotides not matched to a gene: 5. The CDR3 region is CASSVEAGATTDTQYF. The DNA for the CDR3 is TGTGCCAGCAGCGTAGAAGCGGGAGCGACCACAGATACGCAGTATTTT.

The chain employs TRBV5-1 and TRBJ2-5; D may be TRBD2 (6 bases). CDR3 length: 14 amino acids. Germline assignment: CDR1 SGHRS and CDR2 YFSETQ. Trimming stripped 3 bases from V and 2 bases from J, with 11 bases between. The CDR3 nucleotides read TGCGCCAGCAGCTCTGGCGCGGGGCAAGAGACCCAGTACTTC. It is translated as CASSSGAGQETQYF.

The chain uses TRBV5-6 and TRBJ2-5; D perhaps matches TRBD2 (6 bases). CDR1 is SGHDT, CDR2 YYEEEE, per germline. Trimming took off 1 base at V and 4 bases at J, with 14 bases between the two ends. The CDR3 sequence is 15 residues long. DNA for the CDR3: TGTGCCAGCAGCTTGCCCCTGGGGGGTAGAGAGACCCAGTACTTC. Translated: CASSLPLGGRETQYF.